A few counts support the clone carrying this T cell receptor beta chain. As yet, its antigen is unknown. Only in-frame clones appear in the TCRdb table, and some are missing; sequencing was by immunoSEQ multiplex PCR. The sample lists 90,000 to 130,000 clones; over 85% were seen once. The sample originates from a study of siplizumab effects on memory and regulatory T cells. Study-level points and caveats: About 80-95% of proliferating CD4+ or CD8+ clones had no assignable naive or memory phenotype. Alloreactive sequences traceable to unstimulated CD4+ memory cells were significantly reduced by siplizumab.

V was shortened by 3 bases and J by 5 bases, with 4 bases between the two germline ends. The CDR3 contains 12 residues. CDR1 and CDR2 (germline): ENHRY, SYGVKD. This chain joins TRBV10-3 and TRBJ2-2; D gene unclear. This receptor was taken from a human donor in good health. The specimen was CD4+ T cells sorted from blood. Here the CDR3 reads CAISEGTGELFF. DNA of the CDR3: TGTGCCATCAGTGAAGGAACCGGGGAGCTGTTTTTT.